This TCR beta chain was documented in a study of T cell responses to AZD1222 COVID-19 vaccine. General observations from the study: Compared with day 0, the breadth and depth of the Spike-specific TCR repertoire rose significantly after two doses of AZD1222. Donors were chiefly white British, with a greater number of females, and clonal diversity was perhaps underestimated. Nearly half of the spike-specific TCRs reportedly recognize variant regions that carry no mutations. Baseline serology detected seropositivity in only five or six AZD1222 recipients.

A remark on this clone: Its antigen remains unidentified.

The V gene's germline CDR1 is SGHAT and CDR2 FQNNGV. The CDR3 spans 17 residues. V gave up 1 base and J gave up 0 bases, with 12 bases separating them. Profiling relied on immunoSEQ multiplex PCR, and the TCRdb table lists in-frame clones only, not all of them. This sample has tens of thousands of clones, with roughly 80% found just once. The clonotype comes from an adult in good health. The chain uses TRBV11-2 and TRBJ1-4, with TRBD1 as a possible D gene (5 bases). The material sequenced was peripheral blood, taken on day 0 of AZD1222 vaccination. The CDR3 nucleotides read TGTGCCAGCAGCTTAGCACGGGGGGTAGCAACTAATGAAAAACTGTTTTTT. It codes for CASSLARGVATNEKLFF.